The 7 T cell receptor beta chains reported below all come from one sample, sequenced in a study of beta chain features in type 1 diabetes. Sequenced material consisted of expressed TCRB transcripts (all of the isolated RNA was reverse transcribed). Data came from immunoSEQ multiplex PCR; TCRdb stores just in-frame clones and leaves some out. The table records 60,000 or so clones, around 63% of them present only once. The specimen was Tregs from blood. The receptors come from a woman between 18 and 29 years old in good health.

This clone turned up a few times. The V gene is TRBV9, the J gene TRBJ2-7, with D perhaps TRBD1 (5 bases). The germline gives CDR1 SGDLS, CDR2 YYNGEE. With 4 bases removed from V and 2 bases from J, the gap between germline ends came to 16 bases. The CDR3 is 15 amino acids. CDR3 coding DNA: TGTGCCAGCAGCCCCCAAGTTCAGGGAACCTACGAGCAGTACTTC. Its protein product is CASSPQVQGTYEQYF.

This clone was recorded a few times. The chain has TRBV4-1 and TRBJ2-7, with TRBD1 matching 9 bases. The CDR3 contains 16 residues. J lost 4 bases, V lost 0 bases, and 7 bases had no gene match. Looked up from germline, CDR1 is MGHRA and CDR2 is YSYEKL. The chain's CDR3 is CASSQDPGQGLYEQYF. The CDR3 DNA is TGCGCCAGCAGCCAAGACCCGGGACAGGGACTTTACGAGCAGTACTTC.

This chain links TRBV18 with TRBJ2-6, with 10 bases identical to TRBD1. Trimming removed 2 bases from V and 1 base from J; junction bases left unmatched: 5. CDR3 length: 18 residues. Germline CDR1 KGHSH, CDR2 LQKENI. CDR3 sequence reads: CASSPYWTGGSGANVLTF. CDR3 nucleotides: TGTGCCAGCTCACCATACTGGACAGGGGGATCTGGGGCCAACGTCCTGACTTTC.

This clone came up a few times. CDR3 sequence: CASSRGTVQETQYF. The CDR3 bases are TGTGCCAGCAGCCGCGGGACAGTACAAGAGACCCAGTACTTC. This chain links TRBV7-2 with TRBJ2-5; maybe TRBD1 (7 bases). V lost 5 bases, J lost 2 bases, and 12 bases lay in between. Germline CDR1 and CDR2: SGHTA and FQGNSA. This CDR3 contains 14 residues.

This clone was seen once. This chain joins TRBV6-5 and TRBJ2-3; D gene unclear. CDR1 is MNHEY and CDR2 is SVGAGI in the germline V gene. The V gene lost 5 bases and the J gene lost 1 base, with 13 bases spanning the gap. This CDR3 is 15 amino acids long. This CDR3 reads CASSPSGVRTDTQYF. CDR3 nucleotides: TGTGCCAGCAGTCCCTCAGGTGTACGCACAGATACGCAGTATTTT.

V and J are TRBV6-1 and TRBJ1-3; tentatively, D is TRBD1 (5 bases). Between the trimmed V and J ends, which lost 2 bases and 0 bases, there was a span of 11 bases. CDR1 MNHNS and CDR2 SASEGT come from the germline V gene. The CDR3 spans 16 residues. CDR3 DNA sequence: TGTGCCAGCAGTGAACTGGGGCCAGCCTCTGGAAACACCATATATTTT. It is translated as CASSELGPASGNTIYF.

This clone appeared a few times. This chain uses TRBV10-3 with TRBJ2-5; TRBD2 matches at 12 bases. The CDR3 is 19 residues long. Germline-derived CDR1 and CDR2 are ENHRY and SYGVKD. V was clipped by 8 bases and J by 0 bases; unmatched bases: 16. DNA for the CDR3: TGTGCCATCCGGGGGGCTTGGACTAGCGGGGCGTCCTACCAAGAGACCCAGTACTTC. This sequence encodes CAIRGAWTSGASYQETQYF.